The rows below give T cell receptor beta chains drawn from one sample of a study of T cell responses to AZD1222 COVID-19 vaccine. Some clones are missing from TCRdb's copy, which holds only in-frame ones; the method was immunoSEQ multiplex PCR. Of 90,000 to 110,000 clones detected, 82% appear once; the ten largest clones hold 5%. This specimen consisted of peripheral blood, obtained on day 0 of AZD1222 vaccination. The receptors derive from an adult in good health. Both conserved end residues are part of each CDR3. D genes are given only for firm matches. Size is omitted from some rows. Given values are once, few, many or a class for expanded clones.

v_call	clone_size	j_call	d_call	cdr3_nt	cdr3_aa
TRBV6-5	once	TRBJ1-3	NA	TGTGCCAGCGGCGGGAACTCTGGAAACACCATATATTTT	CASGGNSGNTIYF
TRBV5-1	NA	TRBJ1-1	TRBD1	TGCGCCAGCAGCATCGAGTCTCCGGGACAGGGTTGGTGGAACGGGGACACTGAAGCTTTCTTT	CASSIESPGQGWWNGDTEAFF
TRBV4-3	once	TRBJ2-3	NA	TGCGCCAGCAGCCAAGAGGTCGTCGGGGGGCGCACAGATACGCAGTATTTT	CASSQEVVGGRTDTQYF
TRBV12-3/TRBV12-4	NA	TRBJ1-1	NA	TGTGCCAGCAGCCTGTACATGAACACTGAAGCTTTCTTT	CASSLYMNTEAFF
TRBV5-1	few	TRBJ1-1	NA	TGCGCCAGCAGCTTACGTCTGAACACTGAAGCTTTCTTT	CASSLRLNTEAFF
TRBV11-2	NA	TRBJ2-1	TRBD1	TGTGCCAGCAGCTTAGATTTGGGACAGGGTTACAATGAGCAGTTCTTC	CASSLDLGQGYNEQFF
TRBV9	NA	TRBJ2-5	NA	TGTGCCAGCAGCGTCAGCTTGAGCCCCCTGAGGGAGACCCAGTACTTC	CASSVSLSPLRETQYF
TRBV2	NA	TRBJ1-5	NA	TGTGCCAGCAGTGCCAGGGAGCTGGGCCAGCCCCAGCATTTT	CASSARELGQPQHF
TRBV4-2	NA	TRBJ1-1	NA	TGTGCCAGCAGCCACTCAAGGCCCGGGCCTGAGGTGGGAACCACTGAAGCTTTCTTT	CASSHSRPGPEVGTTEAFF
TRBV4-3	once	TRBJ1-1	NA	TGCGCCAGCAGCCTGACAATGAGGGCCCCTGAAGCTTTCTTT	CASSLTMRAPEAFF
TRBV4-3	once	TRBJ2-3	NA	TGCGCCAGCAAAAACAGGAATACTGGAGATACGCAGTATTTT	CASKNRNTGDTQYF
TRBV7-9	NA	TRBJ2-2	NA	TGTGCCAGCAGCAAGACAGTTCGGGCGAACACCGGGGAGCTGTTTTTT	CASSKTVRANTGELFF
TRBV5-6	NA	TRBJ1-5	TRBD1	TGTGCCAGCAGCTTTAGGGTGGGGACAGGGGTTTCTCAGCCCCAGCATTTT	CASSFRVGTGVSQPQHF
TRBV6-2/TRBV6-3	NA	TRBJ1-5	NA	TGTGCCAGCAGCATCGAACAAAACCAGCCCCAGCATTTT	CASSIEQNQPQHF
TRBV28	NA	TRBJ2-1	NA	TGTGCCAGCAGTTTGGACCACACGGTGGTGGAGCAGTTCTTC	CASSLDHTVVEQFF
TRBV7-8	NA	TRBJ1-2	NA	TGTGCCAGCAGCTTAGATCCTCCTGGGGCAGGTGTTTATGGCTACACCTTC	CASSLDPPGAGVYGYTF
TRBV29-1	NA	TRBJ2-7	NA	TGCAGCGTTCTAGGGATCTACGAGCAGTACTTC	CSVLGIYEQYF
TRBV4-3	NA	TRBJ1-1	NA	TGCGCCAGCAGCCCCAAGGGTCAAACCGTCTCTGAAGCTTTCTTT	CASSPKGQTVSEAFF
TRBV7-9	NA	TRBJ2-3	NA	TGTGCCAGCAGCTCTCCTAGCACAGATACGCAGTATTTT	CASSSPSTDTQYF
TRBV13	NA	TRBJ2-3	NA	TGTGCCAGCAGCCGCTCTGGTGGGGGGCCGGATACGCAGTATTTT	CASSRSGGGPDTQYF
TRBV2	NA	TRBJ2-3	TRBD2	TGTGCCAGCAGTGAAAGCGGGGGGGCGTATGGTACGCAGTATTTT	CASSESGGAYGTQYF
TRBV6-5	NA	TRBJ1-6	NA	TGTGCCAGCAGTTACGCCCTGAGCTCCTATAATTCACCCCTCCACTTT	CASSYALSSYNSPLHF
TRBV4-2	NA	TRBJ1-5	NA	TGTGCCAGCAGCCAAGGGGCTATAACCCTGGAGCAGCCCCAGCATTTT	CASSQGAITLEQPQHF
TRBV5-1	NA	TRBJ1-6	TRBD1	TGCGCCAGCAGCTCCAGGACAGGGAGCTCCTATAATTCACCCCTCCACTTT	CASSSRTGSSYNSPLHF
TRBV6-5	NA	TRBJ1-5	NA	TGTGCCAGCATGATAGGGTATAGCAATCAGCCCCAGCATTTT	CASMIGYSNQPQHF
TRBV5-8	few	TRBJ1-5	NA	TGTGCCAGCAGCTTGGGGGAAGGGTCGCGCAATCAGCCCCAGCATTTT	CASSLGEGSRNQPQHF
TRBV7-7	NA	TRBJ1-6	NA	TGTGCCAGCAGCTTAGGACAGCGAAATTCACCCCTCCACTTT	CASSLGQRNSPLHF
TRBV2	few	TRBJ2-3	NA	TGTGCCAGCCTTGACATCTTCGGAGATACGCAGTATTTT	CASLDIFGDTQYF
TRBV29-1	NA	TRBJ2-7	NA	TGCAGCGTTGCGGCCAGCTCCTACGAGCAGTACTTC	CSVAASSYEQYF
TRBV6-2/TRBV6-3	NA	TRBJ1-2	NA	TGTGCCAGCAGTTTTCAGAGTAACTATGGCTACACCTTC	CASSFQSNYGYTF
TRBV4-3	NA	TRBJ2-3	TRBD2	TGCGCCAGCAGCCAAGATGAGCGGGGGGGCCGGACGCAGTATTTT	CASSQDERGGRTQYF
TRBV18	NA	TRBJ1-2	NA	TGTGCCAGCTCACCAGGGCAGGGGTATGGCTACACCTTC	CASSPGQGYGYTF
TRBV9	few	TRBJ2-2	TRBD2	TGTGCCAGCAGCGTACCGAGGACTAGCGGGGACACCGGGGAGCTGTTTTTT	CASSVPRTSGDTGELFF
TRBV7-2	once	TRBJ1-2	NA	TGTGCCAGCAGCTCCCCGGCCAGAAACTATGGCTACACCTTC	CASSSPARNYGYTF
TRBV29-1	NA	TRBJ1-3	NA	TGCAGCGGCCTGGACAGAGTAGGAAACACCATATATTTT	CSGLDRVGNTIYF
TRBV16	NA	TRBJ2-4	NA	TGTGCCAGCAGCCAATCGAGAGGGCCAGCCAAAAACATTCAGTACTTC	CASSQSRGPAKNIQYF
TRBV3-1/TRBV3-2	NA	TRBJ1-1	NA	TGTGCCAGCAGCCGCGCAGGGAGCACTGAAGCTTTCTTT	CASSRAGSTEAFF
TRBV7-9	NA	TRBJ2-6	TRBD1	TGTGCCAGCAGCTCTTGGACAGGGCCAGGGGCCAACGTCCTGACTTTC	CASSSWTGPGANVLTF
TRBV29-1	NA	TRBJ2-5	TRBD1	TGCAGCGTTGCAGGGGGCGAAGAGACCCAGTACTTC	CSVAGGEETQYF
TRBV12-3/TRBV12-4	NA	TRBJ1-1	NA	TGTGCCAGCAGTTTAGCTTCGTCTGTGGAAGCTTTCTTT	CASSLASSVEAFF